Below are 16 T cell receptor beta chains sequenced from a single sample in a study of blood T cells in healthy people across ages. Combining a sample-barcoded 5' primer with a J-beta primer mix, a second PCR ran for about 6 to 11 cycles. MiXCR was run by TCRdb on the 5' RACE reads, yielding one entry per CDR3 protein. The table includes 700,000 to 950,000 distinct CDR3 sequences, about 62% detected once. Sequencing was done on a sample of blood. The receptors come from a man aged 30-40 years in good health.

J is TRBJ2-5 and V is TRBV28; D is possibly TRBD2 (6 bases). This CDR3 contains 12 residues. In germline, CDR1 is MDHEN, CDR2 SYDVKM. Deletions cut 6 bases from V and 11 bases from J, with 16 bases between. This CDR3 reads CASSREWWEQYF. Written as DNA, the CDR3 is TGTGCCAGCAGCCGGGAGTGGTGGGAGCAGTACTTC.

For this clonotype: The junction and the germline gene differ at one end; a read error may be behind it. The chain has TRBV4-3 and TRBJ2-3; 9 bases line up with TRBD2. CDR3 length: 15 residues. CDR1 is LGHNA and CDR2 is YSLEER in the germline V gene. DNA of the CDR3: TGCGTCAGCAGCCAAGATTTAGCGGGAGAATCCGCGCAGTATTTT. Translating it yields CVSSQDLAGESAQYF.

This sequence joins TRBV6-6 and TRBJ1-1; TRBD1 might be the D (5 bases). Trimming removed 5 bases from V and 6 bases from J, with 16 bases in between. The CDR3 loop spans 14 amino acids. The germline V gene has CDR1 MNHNY and CDR2 SVGAGI (reference sequence). Here the CDR3 reads CASSALGGVAEAFF. The CDR3 coding sequence is TGTGCCAGCAGTGCCCTGGGAGGGGTCGCTGAAGCTTTCTTT.

The chain employs TRBV11-2 and TRBJ2-7; 12 bases fit TRBD2. The J call is uncertain, as TRBJ2-5 better fits the DNA end. CDR1 is SGHAT, CDR2 FQNNGV, per germline. The CDR3 runs 14 residues. CDR3 bases: TGTGCCAGCAGCGGTGGACTAGCGGGGAAGACCCAGTACTTC. This encodes CASSGGLAGKTQYF.

The J gene is TRBJ2-5, the V gene TRBV24-1; D is perhaps TRBD1 (6 bases). The assigned J gene may be wrong: the sequence end matches TRBJ2-7 better. This CDR3 region has 15 residues. CDR1 KGHDR and CDR2 SFDVKD come from the germline V gene. CDR3 residues: CATSVSQGGSYEQYF. CDR3 coding DNA: TGTGCCACCAGTGTTAGTCAAGGGGGCTCCTACGAGCAGTACTTC.

Only a few counts were recorded for this clonotype. The chain combines TRBV5-1 with TRBJ2-7, with D perhaps TRBD2 (5 bases). The germline V gene has CDR1 SGHRS and CDR2 YFSETQ. The V gene lost 4 bases and the J gene lost 0 bases, with 20 bases spanning the gap. The CDR3 sequence is 17 residues long. CDR3 sequence reads: CASSPYWRRVNSYEQYF. The DNA of the CDR3 is TGCGCCAGCAGCCCCTACTGGAGGCGGGTGAACTCCTACGAGCAGTACTTC.

This clonotype was recorded a few times. V is TRBV9 and J is TRBJ2-1, with 7 bases lining up with TRBD2. The end of the DNA fits TRBJ2-7 better, so the J call may be wrong. CDR1 SGDLS and CDR2 YYNGEE come from the germline V gene. The CDR3 totals 15 residues. The CDR3 protein is CASSEPSGSYNEQYF. The DNA of the CDR3 is TGTGCCAGCAGCGAGCCTAGCGGCTCCTACAATGAGCAGTACTTC.

This chain joins TRBV5-4 and TRBJ2-7; a possible D gene is TRBD2 (5 bases). Trimming shortened V by 4 bases and J by 0 bases, and 11 bases separated the two germline ends. The CDR3 has 14 amino acids. Germline-derived CDR1 and CDR2 are SGHNT and YYREEE (reference sequence). The CDR3 DNA is TGTGCCAGCAGCCCCGAGGGAGACTCCTACGAGCAGTACTTC. Its translation: CASSPEGDSYEQYF.

The DNA of the CDR3 is TGTGCCAGTAGTATCGTAGCGGGAACGAATGAGCAGTTCTTC. Residues: CASSIVAGTNEQFF. The J gene is TRBJ2-1, the V gene TRBV19, with 8 bases aligning to TRBD2. Losses at the gene ends were 3 bases for V and 7 bases for J; bases not matched to a gene: 5. The CDR3 extends over 14 amino acids. Germline CDR1 reads LNHDA; CDR2 reads SQIVND (reference sequence).

The CDR3 DNA reads as TGCAGTGCTAGATCCCCTCAGGACTCCTACGAGCAGTACTTC. This translates into CSARSPQDSYEQYF. The V and J genes are TRBV20-1 and TRBJ2-7; D is unclear. Per the germline V gene, CDR1 is DFQATT and CDR2 is SNEGSKA (reference sequence). This CDR3 spans 14 amino acids. The V and J ends lost 2 bases and 0 bases respectively, with 11 bases between them.

The chain carries TRBV7-2 and TRBJ2-3, with TRBD2 matching 7 bases. Unmatched junction bases numbered 8, after V lost 1 base and J lost 4 bases. CDR1 is SGHTA and CDR2 is FQGNSA in the germline V gene. This CDR3 has 16 amino acids. The CDR3 sequence: CASSLDSREIPDTQYF. The CDR3 nucleotides read TGTGCCAGCAGCTTAGATTCGCGGGAGATACCAGATACGCAGTATTTT.

V gene TRBV14 combines with J gene TRBJ2-3, with D perhaps TRBD2 (5 bases). The CDR3 spans 18 residues. Trimming took 0 bases from V and 6 from J, leaving 22 bases between them. CDR1 is SGHDN and CDR2 is FVKESK in the germline V gene. For the CDR3, the DNA is TGTGCCAGCAGCCAAGATCGGCGGACTCAACATCAAAGGGATACGCAGTATTTT. This codes for CASSQDRRTQHQRDTQYF.

The V and J genes are TRBV29-1 and TRBJ2-5, with TRBD2 matching over 10 bases. J lost 2 bases, V lost 6 bases, and 6 bases had no gene match. The length of the CDR3 is 14 residues. Germline CDR1 is SQVTM and CDR2 is ANQGSEA. The CDR3 DNA reads TGCAGCGTAGCTAGCGGGGGTGTTCAAGAGACCCAGTACTTC. Encoded protein: CSVASGGVQETQYF.

This chain connects TRBV7-2 to TRBJ2-1; 13 nucleotides agree with TRBD2. After removal of 1 base from V and 12 bases from J, the junction contained 3 bases not matched to a gene. From germline, CDR1 is SGHTA and CDR2 FQGNSA. This CDR3 region has 14 residues. CDR3 DNA sequence: TGTGCCAGCAGCTTAGATCGACTAGCGGGAGGGCAGTTCTTC. Amino acid sequence: CASSLDRLAGGQFF.

The rearrangement joins TRBV20-1 to TRBJ2-7, with D possibly being TRBD1 (5 bases). This CDR3 comprises 13 residues. The V end was cut by 0 bases, the J end by 7 bases, with 13 bases between. Germline V gene data show CDR1 as DFQATT and CDR2 as SNEGSKA (reference sequence). CDR3 loop: CSAREGAPQEQYF. The CDR3 bases are TGCAGTGCTAGAGAAGGGGCCCCTCAGGAGCAGTACTTC.

J is TRBJ1-6 and V is TRBV5-1; a weak D match, TRBD1 (6 bases). CDR1 is SGHRS and CDR2 is YFSETQ in the germline V gene. The V end lost 0 bases, the J end lost 5 bases, and 15 bases lay between the germline ends. The CDR3 runs to 17 residues. The DNA of the CDR3 is TGCGCCAGCAGCTTGGGGTTTTTGGCAGGGGATAATTCACCCCTCCACTTT. It yields the protein CASSLGFLAGDNSPLHF. Filled out from reference TRBV5-1 and TRBJ1-6, the complete variable domain reads KAGVTQTPRYLIKTRGQQVTLSCSPISGHRSVSWYQQTPGQGLQFLFEYFSETQRNKGNFPGRFSGRQFSNSRSEMNVSTLELGDSALYLCASSLGFLAGDNSPLHFGNGTRLTVT.